A selection of T cell receptor beta chains follows, all from one sample in a study of beta chain features in type 1 diabetes. Here immunoSEQ multiplex PCR was the method, and the copy in TCRdb shows in-frame clones only, minus some. The table includes about 340,000 clones, approximately 13% detected once. The sequenced sample consisted of naive CD4+ T cells from blood. These receptors were taken from a woman aged 18 to 35 with type 1 diabetes. CDR3s leave out the opening cysteine and the closing phenylalanine or tryptophan. A D gene is named only where the DNA matches it firmly.

TRBV27	TRBJ1-1	TRBD1	ASSRFGTANTEAF
TRBV4-1	TRBJ2-7	TRBD2	ASSQEGTGGRVYEQY
TRBV7-9	TRBJ1-1	TRBD1	ASIGGRRTEAF
TRBV29-1	TRBJ2-5	NA	SVEFGIRDWKQETQY
TRBV5-1	TRBJ2-1	NA	ASSRSAGREQF
TRBV7-9	TRBJ2-7	TRBD1	ASSSPDRGTYEQY
TRBV6-5	TRBJ1-1	NA	ASSGGWRSTEAF
TRBV5-1	TRBJ2-1	NA	ASSLRRRPNNEQF
TRBV5-1	TRBJ2-3	NA	ASSSPGADTQY
TRBV6-5	TRBJ2-1	TRBD2	ASSFTGTSYNEQF
TRBV29-1	TRBJ2-1	NA	SGTPLANNEQF
TRBV28	TRBJ2-6	NA	ASSVTGYSGANVLT
TRBV6-5	TRBJ1-2	TRBD1	ASSTDRAYGYT
TRBV28	TRBJ2-3	TRBD2	ASSPRRGAGGTDTQY
TRBV7-9	TRBJ2-1	TRBD2	ASSLLLAGWMANEQF
TRBV14	TRBJ2-7	NA	ASSQEHTGIGTYEQY
TRBV5-1	TRBJ2-4	TRBD1	ASSLTRGLAKNIQY
TRBV5-1	TRBJ1-1	TRBD1	ASSRRMDRGTEAF
TRBV7-2	TRBJ2-3	TRBD1	ASSEDRGLNTQY
TRBV5-4	TRBJ2-3	NA	ASSLGGPSTDTQY
TRBV6-5	TRBJ1-5	TRBD1	ASSYSGQDSNQPQH
TRBV27	TRBJ1-4	NA	ASSLFRGFGEKLF
TRBV29-1	TRBJ2-7	NA	SGKTSSYEQY
TRBV29-1	TRBJ2-1	TRBD2	SVRLLGLADYNEQF
TRBV28	TRBJ1-5	NA	ASTLGGGVQPQH
TRBV11-2	TRBJ2-2	NA	ASSQGPGNTGELF
TRBV11-2	TRBJ2-3	TRBD2	ASNLTSGSSPDTQY
TRBV27	TRBJ2-1	TRBD2	ASNHNGGGEEQF
TRBV28	TRBJ2-7	TRBD2	ASSSLLAGGPYEQY
TRBV18	TRBJ1-4	NA	ASSPPQDATNEKLF
TRBV5-5	TRBJ2-3	NA	ASSWTSTDTQY
TRBV7-2	TRBJ2-5	NA	ASSFGGQETQY
TRBV9	TRBJ2-5	NA	ASSGLGLEKETQY
TRBV2	TRBJ2-5	NA	ASSQDSEQETQY
TRBV6-5	TRBJ2-1	NA	ASSYSGQDNEQF
TRBV5-6	TRBJ1-2	NA	ASSLDLQAFRGHT
TRBV19	TRBJ1-2	TRBD1	ASSTVPGQQLYGYT
TRBV28	TRBJ2-7	TRBD1	ASSSPGGGY
TRBV9	TRBJ2-5	TRBD2	ASSVGPSGRAETQY
TRBV5-1	TRBJ2-1	TRBD2	ASSILAGAYNEQF
TRBV29-1	TRBJ1-2	NA	SVLNYGYT
TRBV18	TRBJ2-7	NA	ASSPYFAYEQY
TRBV29-1	TRBJ2-3	TRBD2	SVYSGSWADTQY
TRBV11-2	TRBJ1-4	NA	ASSLVLSEKLF
TRBV6-5	TRBJ2-7	NA	ASSYSVASYEQY
TRBV7-2	TRBJ2-1	NA	ASSFPSTGNNEQF
TRBV30	TRBJ1-1	TRBD1	AWTGQGGTEAF
TRBV6-5	TRBJ2-1	TRBD2	ASSFGPGLAGNEQF
TRBV9	TRBJ1-3	NA	ASSVDLGASGNTIY
TRBV15	TRBJ2-7	TRBD2	ATSSFGSGIYEQY
TRBV19	TRBJ1-5	TRBD1	ASSTGQARSNQPQH
TRBV11-2	TRBJ2-1	NA	ASSSNPQGHNEQF
TRBV7-2	TRBJ2-2	NA	ASSLVSGIAGELF
TRBV9	TRBJ1-3	NA	ASSVGSSGNTIY
TRBV10-3	TRBJ1-5	NA	ATREGNQPQH
TRBV9	TRBJ2-5	TRBD2	ASSVLGLAVETQY
TRBV9	TRBJ2-1	NA	ASETRGSNEQF
TRBV5-4	TRBJ2-1	TRBD2	ASSLRTSANEQF
TRBV5-1	TRBJ2-2	NA	ASSLAQKANTGELF
TRBV5-4	TRBJ2-3	NA	ASSLRLDSTDTQY